The TCR beta chain described here comes from a study of cytomegalovirus exposure and HLA in healthy donors. V lost 0 bases and J lost 4, with 16 bases in between. The CDR3 has 16 amino acids. Germline CDR1 is LGHNA and CDR2 is YSLEER. 60 Vbeta and 13 Jbeta primers were used in PCR. The assay was immunoSEQ multiplex PCR, and TCRdb's table has in-frame clones only and misses some. Here the sample spans roughly 180,000 clones, about 83% being singletons. Study-level findings and limits: Serostatus for CMV was the only available immune exposure information.

Turning to this clone: What it binds is not known.

The chain uses TRBV4-3 and TRBJ2-7; weak D call: TRBD2 (5 bases). This sequence originates from a female donor in good health and CMV-seronegative. The sample comprised PBMCs. For the CDR3, the DNA is TGCGCCAGCAGCCAAGATAGAGAGGGATTACTATACGAGCAGTACTTC. Its translation is CASSQDREGLLYEQYF.